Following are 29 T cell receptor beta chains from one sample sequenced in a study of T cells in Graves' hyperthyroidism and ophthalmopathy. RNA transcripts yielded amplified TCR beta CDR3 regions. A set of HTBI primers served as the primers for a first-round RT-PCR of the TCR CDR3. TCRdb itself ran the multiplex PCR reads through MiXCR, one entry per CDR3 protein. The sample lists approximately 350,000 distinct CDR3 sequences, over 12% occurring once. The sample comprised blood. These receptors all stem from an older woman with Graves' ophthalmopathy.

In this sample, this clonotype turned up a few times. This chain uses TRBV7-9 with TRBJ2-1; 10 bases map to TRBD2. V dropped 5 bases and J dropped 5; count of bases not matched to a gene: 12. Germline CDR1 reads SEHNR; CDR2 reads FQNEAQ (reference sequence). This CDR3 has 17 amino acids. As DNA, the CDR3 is TGTGCCAGCAGCCCACCTTTAGCGGGAGGTTCAAACAATGAGCAGTTCTTC. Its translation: CASSPPLAGGSNNEQFF. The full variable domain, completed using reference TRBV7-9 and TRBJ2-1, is DTGVSQNPRHKITKRGQNVTFRCDPISEHNRLYWYRQTLGQGPEFLTYFQNEAQLEKSRLLSDRFSAERPKGSFSTLEIQRTEQGDSAMYLCASSPPLAGGSNNEQFFGPGTRLTVL.

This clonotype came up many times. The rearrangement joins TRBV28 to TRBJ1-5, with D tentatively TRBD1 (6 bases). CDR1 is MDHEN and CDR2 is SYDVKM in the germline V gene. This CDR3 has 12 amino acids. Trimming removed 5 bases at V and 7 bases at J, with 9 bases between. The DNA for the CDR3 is TGTGCCAGCAGTCACCAGGGGCAGCCCCAGCATTTT. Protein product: CASSHQGQPQHF.

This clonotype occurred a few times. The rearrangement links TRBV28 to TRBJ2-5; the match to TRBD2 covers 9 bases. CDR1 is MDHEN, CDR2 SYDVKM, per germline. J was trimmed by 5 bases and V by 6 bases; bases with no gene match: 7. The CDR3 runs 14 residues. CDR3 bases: TGTGCCAGCAGCCCTAGCGGGAATCAGGAGACCCAGTACTTC. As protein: CASSPSGNQETQYF.

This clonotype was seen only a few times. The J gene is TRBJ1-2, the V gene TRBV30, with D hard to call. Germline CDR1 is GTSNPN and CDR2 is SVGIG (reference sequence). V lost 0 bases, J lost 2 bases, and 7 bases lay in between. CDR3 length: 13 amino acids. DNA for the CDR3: TGTGCCTGGAGTGTATTTTCCAACTATGGCTACACCTTC. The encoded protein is CAWSVFSNYGYTF.

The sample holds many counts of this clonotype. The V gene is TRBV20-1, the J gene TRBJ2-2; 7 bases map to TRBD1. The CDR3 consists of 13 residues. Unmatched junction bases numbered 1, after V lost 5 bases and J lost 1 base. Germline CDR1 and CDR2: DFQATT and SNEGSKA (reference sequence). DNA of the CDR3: TGCAGTGCTGACAGGGTGAACACCGGGGAGCTGTTTTTT. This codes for CSADRVNTGELFF.

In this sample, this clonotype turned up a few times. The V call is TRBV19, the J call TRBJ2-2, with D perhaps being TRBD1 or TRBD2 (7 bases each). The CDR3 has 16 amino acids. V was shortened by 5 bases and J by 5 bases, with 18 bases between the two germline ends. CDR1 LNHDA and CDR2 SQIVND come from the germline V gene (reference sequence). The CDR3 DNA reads TGTGCCAGTAGTTTGAACACAGGGGAGGGGACCGGGGAGCTGTTTTTT. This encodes CASSLNTGEGTGELFF.

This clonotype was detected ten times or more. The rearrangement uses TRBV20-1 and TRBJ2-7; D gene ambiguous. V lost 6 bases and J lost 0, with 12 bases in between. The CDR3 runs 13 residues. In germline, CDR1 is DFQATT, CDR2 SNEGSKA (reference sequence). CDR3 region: CSADPNSSYEQYF. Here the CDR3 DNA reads TGCAGTGCCGATCCAAATTCCTCCTACGAGCAGTACTTC.

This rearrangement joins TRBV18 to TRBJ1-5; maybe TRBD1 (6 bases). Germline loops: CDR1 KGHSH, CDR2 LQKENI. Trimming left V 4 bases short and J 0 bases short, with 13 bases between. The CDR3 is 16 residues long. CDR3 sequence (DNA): TGTGCCAGCTCACTCCAGGGGAAGAATAGCAATCAGCCCCAGCATTTT. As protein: CASSLQGKNSNQPQHF.

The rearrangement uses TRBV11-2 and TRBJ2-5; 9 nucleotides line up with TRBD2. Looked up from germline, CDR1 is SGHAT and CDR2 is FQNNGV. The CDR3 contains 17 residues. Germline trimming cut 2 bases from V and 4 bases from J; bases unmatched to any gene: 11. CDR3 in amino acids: CASSLTPGLAQGETQYF. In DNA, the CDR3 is TGTGCCAGCAGCTTAACCCCAGGACTAGCGCAAGGAGAGACCCAGTACTTC.

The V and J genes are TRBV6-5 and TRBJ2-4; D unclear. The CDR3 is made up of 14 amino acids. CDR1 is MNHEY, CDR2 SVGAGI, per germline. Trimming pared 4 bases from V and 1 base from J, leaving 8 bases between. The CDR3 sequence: CASSSGRAKNIQYF. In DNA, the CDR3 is TGTGCCAGCAGTTCCGGACGGGCCAAAAACATTCAGTACTTC.

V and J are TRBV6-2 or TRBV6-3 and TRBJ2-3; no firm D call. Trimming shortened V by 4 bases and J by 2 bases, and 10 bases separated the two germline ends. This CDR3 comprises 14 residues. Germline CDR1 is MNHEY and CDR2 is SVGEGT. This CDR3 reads CASSSSQHTDTQYF. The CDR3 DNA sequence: TGTGCCAGCAGTTCCAGTCAGCACACAGATACGCAGTATTTT.

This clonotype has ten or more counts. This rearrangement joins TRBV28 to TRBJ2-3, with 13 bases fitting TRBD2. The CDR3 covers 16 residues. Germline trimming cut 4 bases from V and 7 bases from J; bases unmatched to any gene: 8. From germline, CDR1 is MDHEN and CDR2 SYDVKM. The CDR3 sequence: CASSSTGTSGIYTQYF. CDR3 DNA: TGTGCCAGCAGTTCCACGGGGACTAGCGGGATATATACGCAGTATTTT. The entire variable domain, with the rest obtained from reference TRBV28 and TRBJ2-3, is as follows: DVKVTQSSRYLVKRTGEKVFLECVQDMDHENMFWYRQDPGLGLRLIYFSYDVKMKEKGDIPEGYSVSREKKERFSLILESASTNQTSMYLCASSSTGTSGIYTQYFGPGTRLTVL.

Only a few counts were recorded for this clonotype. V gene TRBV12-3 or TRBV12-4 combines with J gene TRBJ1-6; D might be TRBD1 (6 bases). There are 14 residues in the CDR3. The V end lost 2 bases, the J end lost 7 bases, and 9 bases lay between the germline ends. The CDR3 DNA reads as TGTGCCAGCAGTTTATTCAGGGGAAATTCACCCCTCCACTTT. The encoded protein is CASSLFRGNSPLHF.

DNA for the CDR3: TGTGCCATCAGTCCCCAAAGGCGGCTAGATAGCAATCAGCCCCAGCATTTT. This gives the protein CAISPQRRLDSNQPQHF. This chain connects TRBV10-3 to TRBJ1-5, with D hard to call. The germline V and J ends were trimmed by 5 bases and 0 bases, with 17 bases remaining between them. The CDR3 totals 17 residues. The germline gives CDR1 ENHRY, CDR2 SYGVKD.

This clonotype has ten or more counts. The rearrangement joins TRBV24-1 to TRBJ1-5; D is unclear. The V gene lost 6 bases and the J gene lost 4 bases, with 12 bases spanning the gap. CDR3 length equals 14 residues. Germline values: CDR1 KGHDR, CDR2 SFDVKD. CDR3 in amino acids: CATSRAGNNQPQHF. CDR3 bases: TGTGCCACCAGTAGGGCAGGTAATAATCAGCCCCAGCATTTT.

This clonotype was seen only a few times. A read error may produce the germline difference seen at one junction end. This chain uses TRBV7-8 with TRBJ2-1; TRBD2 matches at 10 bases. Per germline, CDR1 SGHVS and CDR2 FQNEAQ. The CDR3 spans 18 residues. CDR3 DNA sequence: TGTGCCGGCAGCTTCCCCAGCGGGCTAGCGGGAGTGAACAATGAGCAGTTCTTC. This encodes CAGSFPSGLAGVNNEQFF. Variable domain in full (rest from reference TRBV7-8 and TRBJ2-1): GAGVSQSPRYKVAKRGQDVALRCDPISGHVSLFWYQQALGQGPEFLTYFQNEAQLDKSGLPSDRFFAERPEGSVSTLKIQRTQQEDSAVYLCAGSFPSGLAGVNNEQFFGPGTRLTVL.

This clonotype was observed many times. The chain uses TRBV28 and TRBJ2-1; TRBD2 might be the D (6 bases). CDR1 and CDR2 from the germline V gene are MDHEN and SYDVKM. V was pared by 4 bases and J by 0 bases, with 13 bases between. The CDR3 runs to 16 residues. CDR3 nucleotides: TGTGCCAGCAGTTCCCCTGGGAGGCCCTCCTACAATGAGCAGTTCTTC. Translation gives CASSSPGRPSYNEQFF.

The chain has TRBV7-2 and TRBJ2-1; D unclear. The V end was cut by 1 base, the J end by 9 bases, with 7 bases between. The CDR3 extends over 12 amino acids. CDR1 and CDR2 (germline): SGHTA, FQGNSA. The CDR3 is CASSLVLSEQFF. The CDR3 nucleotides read TGTGCCAGCAGCTTAGTTCTGAGTGAGCAGTTCTTC.

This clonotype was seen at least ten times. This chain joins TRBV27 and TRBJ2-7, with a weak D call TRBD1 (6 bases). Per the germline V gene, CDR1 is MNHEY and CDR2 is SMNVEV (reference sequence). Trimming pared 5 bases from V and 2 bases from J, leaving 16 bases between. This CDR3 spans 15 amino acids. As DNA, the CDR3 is TGTGCCAGCAGTCGTTACTCCGGGACAACCTACGAGCAGTACTTC. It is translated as CASSRYSGTTYEQYF.

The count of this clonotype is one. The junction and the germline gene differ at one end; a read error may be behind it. In DNA, the CDR3 is TGCGCCAGCAGCCTTAGCGGGACTAGCGGAGAGACCCAGTACTTC. It yields the protein CASSLSGTSGETQYF. The chain uses TRBV7-9 and TRBJ2-5, with 11 nucleotides matching TRBD2. The CDR3 runs to 15 residues. Germline values: CDR1 SEHNR, CDR2 FQNEAQ (reference sequence). Supplemented by reference TRBV7-9 and TRBJ2-5, the full variable domain reads DTGVSQNPRHKITKRGQNVTFRCDPISEHNRLYWYRQTLGQGPEFLTYFQNEAQLEKSRLLSDRFSAERPKGSFSTLEIQRTEQGDSAMYLCASSLSGTSGETQYFGPGTRLLVL.

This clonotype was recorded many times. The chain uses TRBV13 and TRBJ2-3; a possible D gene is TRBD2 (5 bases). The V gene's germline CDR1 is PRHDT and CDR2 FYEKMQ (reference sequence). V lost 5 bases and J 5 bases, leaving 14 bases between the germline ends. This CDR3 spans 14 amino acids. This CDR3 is CASSLRPSGDTQYF. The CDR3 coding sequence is TGTGCCAGCAGCCTAAGACCCAGCGGAGATACGCAGTATTTT.

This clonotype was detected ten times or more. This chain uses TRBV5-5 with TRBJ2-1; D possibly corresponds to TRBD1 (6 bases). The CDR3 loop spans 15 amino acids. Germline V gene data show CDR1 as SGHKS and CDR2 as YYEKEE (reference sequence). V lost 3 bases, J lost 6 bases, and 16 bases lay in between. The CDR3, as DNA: TGTGCCAGCAGCTCAGGGTGGGGGCGGGCCAATGAGCAGTTCTTC. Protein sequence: CASSSGWGRANEQFF.

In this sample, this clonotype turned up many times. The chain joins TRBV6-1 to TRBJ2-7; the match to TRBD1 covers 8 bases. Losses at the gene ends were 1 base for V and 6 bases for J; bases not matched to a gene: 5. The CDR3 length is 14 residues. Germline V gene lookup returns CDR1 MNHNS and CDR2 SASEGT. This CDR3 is CASSEGTGIGEQYF. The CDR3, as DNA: TGTGCCAGCAGTGAAGGGACAGGGATAGGCGAGCAGTACTTC.

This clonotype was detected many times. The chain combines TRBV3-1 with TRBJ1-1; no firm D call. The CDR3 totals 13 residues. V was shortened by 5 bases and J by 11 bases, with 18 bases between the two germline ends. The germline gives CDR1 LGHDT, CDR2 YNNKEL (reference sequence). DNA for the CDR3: TGTGCCAGCAGCGACCCAGTTTTCAGGCGGGCTTTCTTT. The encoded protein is CASSDPVFRRAFF.

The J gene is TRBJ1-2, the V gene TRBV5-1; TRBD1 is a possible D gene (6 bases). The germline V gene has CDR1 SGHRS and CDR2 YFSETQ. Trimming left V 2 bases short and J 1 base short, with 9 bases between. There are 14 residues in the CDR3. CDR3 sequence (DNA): TGCGCCAGCAGCTTCGGGGACAATAACTATGGCTACACCTTC. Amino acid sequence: CASSFGDNNYGYTF.

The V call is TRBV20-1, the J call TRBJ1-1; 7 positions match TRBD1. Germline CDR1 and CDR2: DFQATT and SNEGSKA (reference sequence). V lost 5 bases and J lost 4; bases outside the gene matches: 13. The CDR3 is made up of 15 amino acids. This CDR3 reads CSACPRGILSTEAFF. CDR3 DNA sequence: TGCAGTGCTTGCCCCAGGGGGATTTTGAGCACTGAAGCTTTCTTT.

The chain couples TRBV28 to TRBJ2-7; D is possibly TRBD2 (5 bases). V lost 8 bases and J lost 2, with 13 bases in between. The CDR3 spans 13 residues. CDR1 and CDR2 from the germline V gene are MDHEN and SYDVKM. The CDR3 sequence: CASSGVGPYEQYF. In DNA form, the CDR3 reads TGTGCCAGCTCCGGGGTTGGGCCCTACGAGCAGTACTTC.

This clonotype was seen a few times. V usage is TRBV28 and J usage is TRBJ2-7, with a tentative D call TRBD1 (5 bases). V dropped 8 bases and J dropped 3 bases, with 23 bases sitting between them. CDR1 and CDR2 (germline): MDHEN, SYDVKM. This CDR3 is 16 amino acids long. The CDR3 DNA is TGTGCCAGCTCAGGGCTGGACACCCCCTTTCTCTACGAGCAGTACTTC. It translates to CASSGLDTPFLYEQYF.

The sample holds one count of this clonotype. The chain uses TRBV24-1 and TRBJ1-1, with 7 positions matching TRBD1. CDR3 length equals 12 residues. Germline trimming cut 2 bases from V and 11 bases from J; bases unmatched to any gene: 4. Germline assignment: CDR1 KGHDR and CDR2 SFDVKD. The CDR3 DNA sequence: TGTGCCACCAGTGATTCCAGGGGGGTGGCTTTCTTT. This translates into CATSDSRGVAFF.